This T cell receptor beta chain was identified in a study of long-term antiretroviral therapy in people with HIV. At the level of the study: The study's earliest collections predate the 2015 immediate-ART recommendation by about a decade. Study results and caveats: When set beside controls, HIV repertoires had CDR3 length ranges that were narrower. All time points showed a repertoire dominated by clones expanded before ART.

This clone was counted once. What it binds is unknown. V was clipped by 4 bases and J by 6 bases; unmatched bases: 9. Germline loops: CDR1 SGHRS, CDR2 YFSETQ. The CDR3 loop spans 15 amino acids. Survey-level immunoSEQ v3.0 assays were run. Sequencing was directed toward about 40,000-50,000 T-cell genomes in each sample. Repertoires were generated with immunoSEQ multiplex PCR, while TCRdb's copy carries only in-frame clones and drops some. The profile shows 15,000 or so clones, 60% to 85% of them singletons. The material was unsorted PBMCs, obtained at the start of antiretroviral therapy. The genes are TRBV5-1 and TRBJ2-1; 8 nucleotides align to TRBD1. The source of this sequence is a young man with HIV. CDR3 amino acids: CASSSSGTGFNEQFF. In DNA, the CDR3 is TGCGCCAGCAGCAGCTCCGGGACAGGTTTCAATGAGCAGTTCTTC.